This passage covers 5 T cell receptor beta chains from one sample sequenced in a study of T cell changes during pregnancy in multiple sclerosis. The protocol was immunoSEQ multiplex PCR, while the TCRdb copy is restricted to in-frame clones and leaves out a portion. The table has about 53,000 clones, around nine tenths seen once. This sample comprised CD4+ T cells from peripheral blood mononuclear cells, obtained in the third trimester of pregnancy. Receptor source: a female donor with multiple sclerosis, enrolled in a pregnancy study.

The chain couples TRBV30 to TRBJ2-6; 9 bases are shared with TRBD1. CDR3 length equals 14 residues. CDR1 and CDR2 (germline): GTSNPN, SVGIG (reference sequence). The CDR3 region has the DNA TGTGCGGGACAGGGCCACTCTGGGGCCAACGTCCTGACTTTC. This codes for CAGQGHSGANVLTF.

Regarding this clone: The missing conserved phenylalanine or tryptophan at the end of this CDR3 makes a read error likely. It is unclear where the CDR3 begins or ends on the DNA, so no DNA is shown, and the CDR3 is as TCRdb lists it. The chain uses TRBV21-1 and TRBJ1-4; TRBD1 was called by the table and not checked on the DNA. TRBV21-1 is marked as a pseudogene. The CDR3 comprises 12 residues, both ends counted. The CDR3: CASSKGDREVRG.

V and J are TRBV6-5 and TRBJ2-7; TRBD1 agrees at 7 bases. The CDR3 is made up of 14 amino acids. The J segment lost 7 bases and the V segment lost 5 bases, leaving 11 bases of the junction unmatched. Germline lookup yields CDR1 MNHEY and CDR2 SVGAGI. As DNA, the CDR3 is TGTGCCAGCAGTAGAGTACAGGGGTTGGGTGAGCAGTACTTC. As protein: CASSRVQGLGEQYF.

This chain connects TRBV6-1 to TRBJ2-4; D perhaps matches TRBD2 (7 bases). The CDR3 consists of 13 residues. Per germline, CDR1 MNHNS and CDR2 SASEGT. Trimming took off 5 bases at V and 9 bases at J, with 14 bases between the two ends. The CDR3 region has the DNA TGTGCCAGCAGTCAAAACAGGGAGGGCATTCAGTACTTC. Its protein product is CASSQNREGIQYF.

The chain couples TRBV5-4 to TRBJ2-5; 9 bases are a match to TRBD2. This CDR3 spans 13 amino acids. Germline lookup yields CDR1 SGHNT and CDR2 YYREEE (reference sequence). J lost 4 bases, V lost 5 bases, and 3 bases had no gene match. CDR3 in DNA: TGTGCCAGCAGGCCGACTAGCGGAGAGACCCAGTACTTC. Protein: CASRPTSGETQYF.